These 22 T cell receptor beta chains share one sample of origin, sequenced in a study of PD-1 blockade in mismatch repair-deficient tumors. Libraries were prepared by immunoSEQ multiplex PCR; TCRdb keeps only in-frame clonotypes and omits some of them. The repertoire includes 130,000 or so clones, roughly nine tenths of them detected once, and 13% sits in the top ten. Sequencing was performed on peripheral blood, taken 44 weeks after starting pembrolizumab. The receptors originated from an adult with mismatch repair-deficient cancer.

The CDR3 region is CASSPVGGTPRGEQFF. In DNA, the CDR3 is TGTGCCAGCTCACCAGTGGGCGGGACCCCCCGGGGTGAGCAGTTCTTC. The chain couples TRBV18 to TRBJ2-1, with D possibly TRBD2 on 6 matching bases. Between the trimmed V and J ends, which lost 2 bases and 9 bases, there was a span of 20 bases. In germline, CDR1 is KGHSH, CDR2 LQKENI. CDR3 length: 16 amino acids.

This chain links TRBV7-9 with TRBJ2-2; maybe TRBD2 (5 bases). V was pared by 1 base and J by 7 bases, with 10 bases between. Germline V gene sequence: CDR1 SEHNR, CDR2 FQNEAQ (reference sequence). The CDR3 has 14 amino acids. The CDR3 nucleotides read TGTGCCAGCAGCTTAGAACTAGTTCGCGGGGAGCTGTTTTTT. It specifies CASSLELVRGELFF.

V is TRBV28 and J is TRBJ2-6, with D possibly matching TRBD2 (7 bases). From germline, CDR1 is MDHEN and CDR2 SYDVKM. The CDR3 length is 18 residues. Trimming shortened V by 5 bases and J by 0 bases, and 17 bases separated the two germline ends. Here the CDR3 DNA reads TGTGCCAGCAGTGGGGGGGCAGGGTTGGTCTCTGGGGCCAACGTCCTGACTTTC. Translation: CASSGGAGLVSGANVLTF.

For the CDR3, the DNA is TGCGCCAGCAGCCAAGAATCCCACGCCTACGAGCAGTACTTC. This translates into CASSQESHAYEQYF. The chain employs TRBV4-3 and TRBJ2-7, with unresolved D. The germline V and J ends were trimmed by 0 bases and 2 bases, with 8 bases remaining between them. Germline CDR1 is LGHNA and CDR2 is YSLEER. The CDR3 contains 14 residues.

The chain couples TRBV4-3 to TRBJ1-5; 7 bases line up with TRBD1. The CDR3 extends over 15 amino acids. V gave up 2 bases and J gave up 7 bases; unmatched junction bases: 8. From germline, CDR1 is LGHNA and CDR2 YSLEER. CDR3 nucleotide sequence: TGCGCCAGCAGCCAAAAACACCCGACAGGGCAGCCCCAGCATTTT. It translates to CASSQKHPTGQPQHF.

The chain recombines TRBV14 with TRBJ2-3; TRBD2 might be the D (6 bases). This CDR3 has 17 residues. V lost 1 base and J lost 0, with 14 bases in between. Germline assignment: CDR1 SGHDN and CDR2 FVKESK. CDR3 coding DNA: TGTGCCAGCAGCCAAGGAACCTTTCGGGAGAGCACAGATACGCAGTATTTT. Residues: CASSQGTFRESTDTQYF.

The DNA of the CDR3 is TGTGCCTGGACGGGCCAGCGGCAAGAGACCCAGTACTTC. Its translation is CAWTGQRQETQYF. The rearrangement links TRBV30 to TRBJ2-5; D is perhaps TRBD2 (5 bases). The V gene lost 4 bases and the J gene lost 2 bases, with 11 bases spanning the gap. CDR3 length: 13 amino acids. Per germline, CDR1 GTSNPN and CDR2 SVGIG (reference sequence).

The chain has TRBV5-1 and TRBJ2-6; TRBD1 aligns across 8 bases. Germline CDR1 is SGHRS and CDR2 is YFSETQ. The V segment lost 4 bases and the J segment 0 bases; nucleotides outside the gene matches: 9. The CDR3 runs 18 residues. The CDR3 spells CASSVGQGKSSGANVLTF. CDR3 DNA: TGCGCCAGCAGCGTAGGACAGGGCAAAAGCTCTGGGGCCAACGTCCTGACTTTC.

V gene TRBV2 combines with J gene TRBJ2-5; D gene uncertain. V was trimmed by 7 bases and J by 1 base, leaving 4 bases between them. This CDR3 is 11 amino acids long. Germline CDR1 is SNHLY and CDR2 is FYNNEI. The CDR3 spells CASITQETQYF. The CDR3 DNA reads as TGTGCCAGCATAACCCAAGAGACCCAGTACTTC.

As regards this clone: The sample holds other DNA sequences that translate to the same CDR3. This chain links TRBV29-1 with TRBJ2-1; D call uncertain. This CDR3 has 11 residues. The germline CDR1 and CDR2 sequences are SQVTM and ANQGSEA. Trimming stripped 2 bases from V and 3 bases from J, with 2 bases between. CDR3 coding DNA: TGCAGCGTTGAATACTACAATGAGCAGTTCTTC. Encoded protein: CSVEYYNEQFF.

The rearrangement uses TRBV18 and TRBJ2-7, with 12 nucleotides matching TRBD2. Germline CDR1 is KGHSH and CDR2 is LQKENI. This CDR3 spans 16 amino acids. With 6 bases clipped from V and 4 bases from J, the junction kept 10 bases outside the gene matches. The CDR3, as DNA: TGTGCCAGCTCGCGCGGGCTAGCGGGAGGGCCTTACGAGCAGTACTTC. Its protein product is CASSRGLAGGPYEQYF.

The chain recombines TRBV9 with TRBJ1-2; 8 positions agree with TRBD1. The J segment lost 8 bases and the V segment lost 3 bases, leaving 12 bases of the junction unmatched. Germline CDR1 and CDR2: SGDLS and YYNGEE. The CDR3 loop spans 15 amino acids. The CDR3 DNA follows: TGTGCCAGCAGCGCAGGACAGGGCGGCCCTTACGGCTACACCTTC. Protein sequence: CASSAGQGGPYGYTF.

This clone has just a few counts. The chain carries TRBV2 and TRBJ1-4, with D perhaps TRBD1 (5 bases). The CDR3 contains 13 residues. V was trimmed by 10 bases and J by 3 bases, leaving 12 bases between them. Germline loops: CDR1 SNHLY, CDR2 FYNNEI. In DNA form, the CDR3 reads TGTGCCACAGGAGCGGGGGCTAATGAAAAACTGTTTTTT. Translated: CATGAGANEKLFF.

The V gene is TRBV28, the J gene TRBJ2-5; TRBD2 agrees at 9 bases. The CDR3 contains 16 residues. Per the germline V gene, CDR1 is MDHEN and CDR2 is SYDVKM. Trimming removed 4 bases from V and 3 bases from J; junction bases left unmatched: 9. The CDR3 protein is CASSSRGGTSKETQYF. The CDR3 coding sequence is TGTGCCAGCAGTTCCCGAGGCGGGACTAGCAAAGAGACCCAGTACTTC.

The chain combines TRBV7-3 with TRBJ2-7; a possible D gene is TRBD2 (6 bases). The CDR3 covers 13 residues. Germline V lookup: CDR1 SGHTA, CDR2 FQGTGA. V shed 2 bases and J shed 4 bases, with 9 bases lying between them. This CDR3 is CASSLDRGYEQYF. CDR3 coding DNA: TGTGCCAGCAGCTTAGATCGGGGGTACGAGCAGTACTTC. The variable domain in full, completed from reference TRBV7-3 and TRBJ2-7, reads GAGVSQTPSNKVTEKGKYVELRCDPISGHTALYWYRQSLGQGPEFLIYFQGTGAADDSGLPNDRFFAVRPEGSVSTLKIQRTERGDSAVYLCASSLDRGYEQYFGPGTRLTVT.

This chain connects TRBV11-2 to TRBJ2-7; 13 bases map to TRBD2. Germline trimming cut 4 bases from V and 1 base from J; bases unmatched to any gene: 4. The CDR3 runs 16 residues. Germline V CDR1 and CDR2: SGHAT, FQNNGV. The CDR3: CASSSGTSGISYEQYF. The CDR3 coding sequence is TGTGCCAGCAGCTCGGGGACTAGCGGGATTTCCTACGAGCAGTACTTC.

The rearrangement uses TRBV7-8 and TRBJ2-5; TRBD1 matches at 9 bases. There are 15 residues in the CDR3. V trimming: 4 bases; J trimming: 4 bases; junction bases outside the gene matches: 7. CDR1 is SGHVS, CDR2 FQNEAQ, per germline. In DNA, the CDR3 is TGTGCCAGCAGCTCCCTACAGGGGGCATTAGAGACCCAGTACTTC. Its protein product is CASSSLQGALETQYF.

The CDR3: CASSPRLAGGLDNEQFF. The CDR3 nucleotides are TGCGCCAGCAGCCCGCGACTAGCGGGAGGGTTGGACAATGAGCAGTTCTTC. The rearrangement joins TRBV4-1 to TRBJ2-1; 14 nucleotides align to TRBD2. The CDR3 totals 17 residues. V lost 4 bases to trimming and J lost 5 bases; unmatched junction nucleotides: 7. CDR1 MGHRA and CDR2 YSYEKL come from the germline V gene.

The genes are TRBV6-5 and TRBJ2-2, with D tentatively TRBD2 (7 bases). CDR3 length: 14 residues. V lost 4 bases and J lost 7, with 13 bases in between. Germline values: CDR1 MNHEY, CDR2 SVGAGI. CDR3 sequence (DNA): TGTGCCAGCAGTTCCTGGGAGGGGGTCGGGGAGCTGTTTTTT. Translated: CASSSWEGVGELFF.

This clone was seen only a few times. CDR3 amino acids: CASSARTGLNTEAFF. For the CDR3, the DNA is TGTGCCAGCAGCGCACGGACAGGGCTGAACACTGAAGCTTTCTTT. This chain links TRBV9 with TRBJ1-1, with 8 nucleotides matching TRBD1. Trimming removed 3 bases from V and 0 bases from J; junction bases left unmatched: 4. Germline V gene lookup returns CDR1 SGDLS and CDR2 YYNGEE. The CDR3 is 15 amino acids.

This chain joins TRBV10-3 and TRBJ2-1, with 9 positions matching TRBD2. With V trimmed by 8 bases and J by 9 bases, 8 bases remained unmatched. The CDR3 extends over 13 amino acids. Germline V lookup: CDR1 ENHRY, CDR2 SYGVKD. CDR3 protein: CAIGWGGRGEQFF. The CDR3 nucleotides are TGTGCCATCGGATGGGGCGGGAGGGGTGAGCAGTTCTTC.

The V call is TRBV5-4, the J call TRBJ2-1, with 11 bases identical to TRBD2. Trimming at V came to 1 base and at J to 6 bases, leaving 3 bases not matched to a gene. The germline V gene encodes CDR1 SGHNT and CDR2 YYREEE (reference sequence). The CDR3 runs to 15 residues. CDR3 coding DNA: TGTGCCAGCAGCTTGACTAGCGGGAGCATCAATGAGCAGTTCTTC. It encodes CASSLTSGSINEQFF.